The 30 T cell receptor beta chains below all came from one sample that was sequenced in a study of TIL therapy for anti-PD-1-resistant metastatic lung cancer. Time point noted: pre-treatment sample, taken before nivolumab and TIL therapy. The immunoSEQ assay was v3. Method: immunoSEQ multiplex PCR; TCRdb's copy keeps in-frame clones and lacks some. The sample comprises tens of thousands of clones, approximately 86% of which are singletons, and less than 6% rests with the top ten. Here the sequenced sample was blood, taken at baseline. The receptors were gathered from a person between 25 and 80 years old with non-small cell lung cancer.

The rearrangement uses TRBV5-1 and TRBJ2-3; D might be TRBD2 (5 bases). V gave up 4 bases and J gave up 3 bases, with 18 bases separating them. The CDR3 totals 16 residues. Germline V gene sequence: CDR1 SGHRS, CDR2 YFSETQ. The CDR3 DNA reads TGCGCCAGCAGCACTACCGGGCCGCCGGGGACAGATACGCAGTATTTT. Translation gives CASSTTGPPGTDTQYF.

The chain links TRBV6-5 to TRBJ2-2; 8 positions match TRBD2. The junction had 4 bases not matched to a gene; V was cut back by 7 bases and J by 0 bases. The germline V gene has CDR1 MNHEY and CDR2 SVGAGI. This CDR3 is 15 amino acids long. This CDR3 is CASIRGGANTGELFF. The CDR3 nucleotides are TGTGCCAGCATCCGGGGGGGGGCGAACACCGGGGAGCTGTTTTTT.

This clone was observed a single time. DNA for the CDR3: TGTGCCAGCAGTTACGGTGGGGCAGGGGGCAAAAACATTCAGTACTTC. It specifies CASSYGGAGGKNIQYF. This chain uses TRBV6-2 or TRBV6-3 with TRBJ2-4; 7 bases map to TRBD1. Germline V gene lookup returns CDR1 MNHEY and CDR2 SVGEGT. The CDR3 is 16 amino acids. J was trimmed by 3 bases and V by 2 bases; bases with no gene match: 7.

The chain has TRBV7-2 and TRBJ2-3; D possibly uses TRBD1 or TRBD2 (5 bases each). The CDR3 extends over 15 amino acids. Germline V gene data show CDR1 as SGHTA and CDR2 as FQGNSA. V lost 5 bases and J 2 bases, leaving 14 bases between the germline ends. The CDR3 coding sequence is TGTGCCAGCAGCGCCAGGTGGGGGACCACAGATACGCAGTATTTT. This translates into CASSARWGTTDTQYF.

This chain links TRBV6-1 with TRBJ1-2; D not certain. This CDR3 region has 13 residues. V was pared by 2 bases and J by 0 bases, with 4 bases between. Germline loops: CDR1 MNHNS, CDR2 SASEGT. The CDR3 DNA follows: TGTGCCAGCAGTGAATCAGCTAACTATGGCTACACCTTC. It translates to CASSESANYGYTF.

The CDR3 DNA reads as TGTGCCAGCAGCTTAGGGGGACAGACCTCCTACGAGCAGTACTTC. This encodes CASSLGGQTSYEQYF. The J gene is TRBJ2-7, the V gene TRBV7-2, with 7 positions matching TRBD1. The CDR3 runs to 15 residues. Germline CDR1 SGHTA, CDR2 FQGNSA. Unmatched junction bases numbered 3, after V lost 1 base and J lost 0 bases. The entire variable domain, with the rest obtained from reference TRBV7-2 and TRBJ2-7, is as follows: GAGVSQSPSNKVTEKGKDVELRCDPISGHTALYWYRQSLGQGLEFLIYFQGNSAPDKSGLPSDRFSAERTGGSVSTLTIQRTQQEDSAVYLCASSLGGQTSYEQYFGPGTRLTVT.

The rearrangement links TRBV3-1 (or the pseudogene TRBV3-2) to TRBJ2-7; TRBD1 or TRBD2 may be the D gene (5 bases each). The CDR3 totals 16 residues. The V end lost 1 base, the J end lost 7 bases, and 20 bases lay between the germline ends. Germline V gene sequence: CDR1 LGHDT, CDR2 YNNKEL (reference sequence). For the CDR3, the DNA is TGTGCCAGCAGCCAAGTCTCGGGGACGGCGGTATGGGAGCAGTACTTC. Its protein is CASSQVSGTAVWEQYF.

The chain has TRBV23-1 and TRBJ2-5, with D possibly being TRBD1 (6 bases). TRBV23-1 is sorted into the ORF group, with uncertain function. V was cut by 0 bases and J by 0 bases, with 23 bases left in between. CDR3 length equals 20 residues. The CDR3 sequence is CASSQSGIEWDISHQETQYF. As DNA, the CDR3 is TGCGCCAGCAGTCAATCGGGTATCGAGTGGGACATCTCCCACCAAGAGACCCAGTACTTC.

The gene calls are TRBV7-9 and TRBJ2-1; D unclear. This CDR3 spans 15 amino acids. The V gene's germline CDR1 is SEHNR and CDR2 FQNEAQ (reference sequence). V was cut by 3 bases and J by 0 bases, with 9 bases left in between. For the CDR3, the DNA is TGTGCCAGCAGCTTGGGTTGGAGCTCCTACAATGAGCAGTTCTTC. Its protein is CASSLGWSSYNEQFF.

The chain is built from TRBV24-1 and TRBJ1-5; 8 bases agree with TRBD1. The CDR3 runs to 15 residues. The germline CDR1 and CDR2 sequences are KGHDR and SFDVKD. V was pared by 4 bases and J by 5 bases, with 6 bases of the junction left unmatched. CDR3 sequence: CATSERQGWDQPQHF. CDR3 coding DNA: TGTGCCACCAGTGAACGACAGGGGTGGGATCAGCCCCAGCATTTT.

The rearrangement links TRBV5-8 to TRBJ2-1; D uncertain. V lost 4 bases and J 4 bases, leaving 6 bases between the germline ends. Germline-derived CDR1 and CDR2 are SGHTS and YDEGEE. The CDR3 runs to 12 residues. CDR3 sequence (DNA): TGTGCCAGCAGCCCAATATACAATGAGCAGTTCTTC. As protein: CASSPIYNEQFF.

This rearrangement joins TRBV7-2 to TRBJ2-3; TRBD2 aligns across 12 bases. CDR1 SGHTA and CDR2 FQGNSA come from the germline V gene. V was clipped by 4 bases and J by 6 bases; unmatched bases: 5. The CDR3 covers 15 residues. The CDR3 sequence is CASSSRLAGADTQYF. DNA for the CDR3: TGTGCCAGCAGCTCACGACTAGCGGGAGCCGATACGCAGTATTTT. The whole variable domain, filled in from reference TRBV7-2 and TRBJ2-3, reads GAGVSQSPSNKVTEKGKDVELRCDPISGHTALYWYRQSLGQGLEFLIYFQGNSAPDKSGLPSDRFSAERTGGSVSTLTIQRTQQEDSAVYLCASSSRLAGADTQYFGPGTRLTVL.

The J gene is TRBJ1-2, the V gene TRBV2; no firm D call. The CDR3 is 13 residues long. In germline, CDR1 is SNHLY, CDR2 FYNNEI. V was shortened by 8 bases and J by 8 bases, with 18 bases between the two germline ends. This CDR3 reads CASLNPGRRGYTF. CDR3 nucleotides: TGTGCCAGCCTCAATCCTGGACGTCGCGGCTACACCTTC. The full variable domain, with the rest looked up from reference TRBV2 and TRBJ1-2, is EPEVTQTPSHQVTQMGQEVILRCVPISNHLYFYWYRQILGQKVEFLVSFYNNEISEKSEIFDDQFSVERPDGSNFTLKIRSTKLEDSAMYFCASLNPGRRGYTFGSGTRLTVV.

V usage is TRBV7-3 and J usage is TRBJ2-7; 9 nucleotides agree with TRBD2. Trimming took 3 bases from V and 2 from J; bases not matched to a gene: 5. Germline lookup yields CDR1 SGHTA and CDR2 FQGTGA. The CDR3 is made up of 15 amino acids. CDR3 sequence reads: CASSLTLAGTYEQYF. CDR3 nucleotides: TGTGCCAGCAGCTTGACACTAGCGGGTACCTACGAGCAGTACTTC.

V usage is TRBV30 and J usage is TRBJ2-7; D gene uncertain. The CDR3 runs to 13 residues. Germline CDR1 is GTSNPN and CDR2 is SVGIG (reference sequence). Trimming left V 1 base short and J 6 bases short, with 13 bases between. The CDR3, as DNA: TGTGCCTGGAGTGAGATCCTATCATTCGAGCAGTACTTC. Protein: CAWSEILSFEQYF.

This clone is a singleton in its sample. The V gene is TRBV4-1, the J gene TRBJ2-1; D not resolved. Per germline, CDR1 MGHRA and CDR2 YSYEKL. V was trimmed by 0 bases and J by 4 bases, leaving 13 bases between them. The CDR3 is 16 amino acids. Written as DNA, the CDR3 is TGCGCCAGCAGCCAAGAAATCGTGGCCATTTACAATGAGCAGTTCTTC. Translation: CASSQEIVAIYNEQFF.

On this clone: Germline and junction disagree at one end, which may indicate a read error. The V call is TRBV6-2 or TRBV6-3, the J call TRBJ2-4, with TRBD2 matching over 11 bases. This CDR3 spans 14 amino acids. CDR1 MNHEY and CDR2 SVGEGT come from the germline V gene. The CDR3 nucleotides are TGTGCCAGCAGTTACGGGCTAGCGGGGGGCCCAAGGAACTTC. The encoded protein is CASSYGLAGGPRNF.

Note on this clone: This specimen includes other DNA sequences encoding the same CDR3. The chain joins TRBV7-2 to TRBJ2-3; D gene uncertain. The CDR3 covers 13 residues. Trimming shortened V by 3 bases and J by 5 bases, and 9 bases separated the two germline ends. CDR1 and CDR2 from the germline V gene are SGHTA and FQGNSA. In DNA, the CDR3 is TGTGCCAGCAGCTTGGGCTGGCAAGATACGCAGTATTTT. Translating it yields CASSLGWQDTQYF. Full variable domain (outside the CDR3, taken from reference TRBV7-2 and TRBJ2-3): GAGVSQSPSNKVTEKGKDVELRCDPISGHTALYWYRQSLGQGLEFLIYFQGNSAPDKSGLPSDRFSAERTGGSVSTLTIQRTQQEDSAVYLCASSLGWQDTQYFGPGTRLTVL.

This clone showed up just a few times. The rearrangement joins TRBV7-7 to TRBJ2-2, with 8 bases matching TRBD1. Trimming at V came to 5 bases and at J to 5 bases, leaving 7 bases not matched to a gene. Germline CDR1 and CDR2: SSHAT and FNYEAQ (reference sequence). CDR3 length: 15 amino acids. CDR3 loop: CASSPGQAETGELFF. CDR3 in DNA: TGTGCCAGCAGCCCGGGACAGGCGGAGACCGGGGAGCTGTTTTTT.

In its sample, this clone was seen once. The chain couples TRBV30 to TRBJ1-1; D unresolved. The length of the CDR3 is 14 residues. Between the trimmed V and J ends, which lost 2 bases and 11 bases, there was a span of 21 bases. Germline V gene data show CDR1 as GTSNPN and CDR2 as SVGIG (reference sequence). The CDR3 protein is CAWSPHSVVRGAFF. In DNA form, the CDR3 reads TGTGCCTGGAGTCCACACTCCGTCGTGCGTGGTGCTTTCTTT.

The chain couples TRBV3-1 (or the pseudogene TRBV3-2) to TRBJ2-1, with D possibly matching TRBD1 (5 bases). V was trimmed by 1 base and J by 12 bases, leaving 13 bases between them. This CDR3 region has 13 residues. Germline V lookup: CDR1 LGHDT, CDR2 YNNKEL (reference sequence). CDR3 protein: CASSQGRGQGQFF. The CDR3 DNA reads TGTGCCAGCAGCCAAGGTCGTGGACAAGGGCAGTTCTTC.

DNA for the CDR3: TGTGCCAGCATCAAAACAGGGGGGGCCGGGGAGCTGTTTTTT. Amino acid sequence: CASIKTGGAGELFF. The chain employs TRBV6-6 and TRBJ2-2; weak D call: TRBD1 (8 bases). This CDR3 has 14 residues. The germline V gene encodes CDR1 MNHNY and CDR2 SVGAGI (reference sequence). V dropped 7 bases and J dropped 6 bases, with 15 bases sitting between them.

Here the CDR3 reads CASRGGAQPQHF. In nucleotides, the CDR3 is TGTGCCAGTAGGGGCGGGGCTCAGCCCCAGCATTTT. The chain carries TRBV19 and TRBJ1-5; D might be TRBD1 (5 bases). Trimming took 6 bases from V and 6 from J, leaving 9 bases between them. This CDR3 has 12 residues. Germline CDR1 reads LNHDA; CDR2 reads SQIVND (reference sequence). Variable domain in full (rest from reference TRBV19 and TRBJ1-5): DGGITQSPKYLFRKEGQNVTLSCEQNLNHDAMYWYRQDPGQGLRLIYYSQIVNDFQKGDIAEGYSVSREKKESFPLTVTSAQKNPTAFYLCASRGGAQPQHFGDGTRLSIL.

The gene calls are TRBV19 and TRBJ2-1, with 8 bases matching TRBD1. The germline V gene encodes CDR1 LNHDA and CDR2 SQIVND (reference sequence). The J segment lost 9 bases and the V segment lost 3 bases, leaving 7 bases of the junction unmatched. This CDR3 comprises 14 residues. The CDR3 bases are TGTGCCAGTAGTATCCAGGGGGCGCTCGTTGAGCAGTTCTTC. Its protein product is CASSIQGALVEQFF.

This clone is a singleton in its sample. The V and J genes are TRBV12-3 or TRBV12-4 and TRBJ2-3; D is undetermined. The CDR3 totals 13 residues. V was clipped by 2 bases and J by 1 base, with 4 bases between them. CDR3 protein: CASSLSGTDTQYF. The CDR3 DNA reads TGTGCCAGCAGTTTATCCGGCACAGATACGCAGTATTTT.

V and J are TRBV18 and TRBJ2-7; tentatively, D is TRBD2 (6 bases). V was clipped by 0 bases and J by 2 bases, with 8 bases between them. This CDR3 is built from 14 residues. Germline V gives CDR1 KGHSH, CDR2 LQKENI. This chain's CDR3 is CASSPPGGAYEQYF. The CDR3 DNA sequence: TGTGCCAGCTCACCACCCGGGGGTGCCTACGAGCAGTACTTC.

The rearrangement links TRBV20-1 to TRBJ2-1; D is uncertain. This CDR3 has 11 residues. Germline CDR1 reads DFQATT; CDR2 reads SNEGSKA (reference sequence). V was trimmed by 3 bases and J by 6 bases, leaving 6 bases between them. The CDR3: CSASALNEQFF. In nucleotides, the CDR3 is TGCAGTGCTAGCGCACTCAATGAGCAGTTCTTC.

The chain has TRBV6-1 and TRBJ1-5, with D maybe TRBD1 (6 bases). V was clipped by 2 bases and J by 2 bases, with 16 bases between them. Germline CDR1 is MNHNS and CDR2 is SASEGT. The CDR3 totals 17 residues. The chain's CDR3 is CASSERTGSLGNQPQHF. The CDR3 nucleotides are TGTGCCAGCAGTGAAAGAACAGGGTCTCTAGGCAATCAGCCCCAGCATTTT.

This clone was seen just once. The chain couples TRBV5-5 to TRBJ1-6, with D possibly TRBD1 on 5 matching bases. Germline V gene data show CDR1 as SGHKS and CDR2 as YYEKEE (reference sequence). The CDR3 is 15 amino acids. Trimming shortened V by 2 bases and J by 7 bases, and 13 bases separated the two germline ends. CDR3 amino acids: CASSLGQGRNSPLHF. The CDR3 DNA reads TGTGCCAGCAGCTTAGGCCAGGGTAGAAATTCACCCCTCCACTTT.

The DNA of the CDR3 is TGTGCCAGCAGCGACGACAGGGCTGGGGCCAACGTCCTGACTTTC. This encodes CASSDDRAGANVLTF. The V gene is TRBV9, the J gene TRBJ2-6, with 7 bases matching TRBD1. Germline V gene data show CDR1 as SGDLS and CDR2 as YYNGEE. The V and J ends lost 3 bases and 2 bases, in that order; junction bases with no gene match: 2. The CDR3 runs 15 residues.